One TCR beta chain is described in this entry. Its specificity is unknown. Unique molecular identifiers were carried by the TCR beta cDNA libraries. Each sample of about 0.95 to 10 million input T cells yielded around 500,000 cDNA molecules, so each molecule approximated one T cell. TCRdb fed the PCR reads into MiXCR, producing one record per CDR3 protein. The sample comprises a few hundred thousand distinct CDR3 sequences, around a third of which are singletons, and roughly 6% rests with the top ten. This sample was included in a study of post-analysis software for immune sequencing data. Across the study: Disease courses included relapsing-remitting, secondary progressive and progressive-relapsing multiple sclerosis. Study-wide findings and caveats: Multiple sclerosis was associated with a significant reduction in normalized Chao1 diversity relative to controls. TRBV segments more frequent in patients than in controls numbered five and included TRBV5-6, TRBV5-1 and TRBV20-1. F measure grouped same-batch samples tightly together.

Trimming shortened V by 5 bases and J by 0 bases, and 8 bases separated the two germline ends. The CDR3 is 14 amino acids. Source material: blood. The chain joins TRBV12-3 or TRBV12-4 to TRBJ2-1; D perhaps matches TRBD2 (5 bases). The TCR originated in a girl aged 2 to 17 with multiple sclerosis. The CDR3 is CASSTGISYNEQFF. CDR3 bases: TGTGCCAGCAGTACGGGGATCTCCTACAATGAGCAGTTCTTC.